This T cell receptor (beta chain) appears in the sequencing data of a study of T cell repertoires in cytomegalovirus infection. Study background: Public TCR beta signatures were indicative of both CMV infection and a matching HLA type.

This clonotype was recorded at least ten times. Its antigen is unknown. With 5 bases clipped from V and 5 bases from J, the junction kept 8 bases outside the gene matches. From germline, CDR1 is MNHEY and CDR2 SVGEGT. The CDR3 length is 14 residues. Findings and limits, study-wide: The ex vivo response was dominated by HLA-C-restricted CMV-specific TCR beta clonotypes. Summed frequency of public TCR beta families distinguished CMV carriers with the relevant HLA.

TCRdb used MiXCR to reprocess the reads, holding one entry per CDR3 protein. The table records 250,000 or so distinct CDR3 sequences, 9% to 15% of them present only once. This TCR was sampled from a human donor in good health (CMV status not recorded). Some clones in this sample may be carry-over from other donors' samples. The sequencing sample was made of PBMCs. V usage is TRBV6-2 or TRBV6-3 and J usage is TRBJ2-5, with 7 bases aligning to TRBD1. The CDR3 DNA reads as TGTGCCAGCAGTATTACAGGGGTGATTGAGACCCAGTACTTC. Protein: CASSITGVIETQYF.